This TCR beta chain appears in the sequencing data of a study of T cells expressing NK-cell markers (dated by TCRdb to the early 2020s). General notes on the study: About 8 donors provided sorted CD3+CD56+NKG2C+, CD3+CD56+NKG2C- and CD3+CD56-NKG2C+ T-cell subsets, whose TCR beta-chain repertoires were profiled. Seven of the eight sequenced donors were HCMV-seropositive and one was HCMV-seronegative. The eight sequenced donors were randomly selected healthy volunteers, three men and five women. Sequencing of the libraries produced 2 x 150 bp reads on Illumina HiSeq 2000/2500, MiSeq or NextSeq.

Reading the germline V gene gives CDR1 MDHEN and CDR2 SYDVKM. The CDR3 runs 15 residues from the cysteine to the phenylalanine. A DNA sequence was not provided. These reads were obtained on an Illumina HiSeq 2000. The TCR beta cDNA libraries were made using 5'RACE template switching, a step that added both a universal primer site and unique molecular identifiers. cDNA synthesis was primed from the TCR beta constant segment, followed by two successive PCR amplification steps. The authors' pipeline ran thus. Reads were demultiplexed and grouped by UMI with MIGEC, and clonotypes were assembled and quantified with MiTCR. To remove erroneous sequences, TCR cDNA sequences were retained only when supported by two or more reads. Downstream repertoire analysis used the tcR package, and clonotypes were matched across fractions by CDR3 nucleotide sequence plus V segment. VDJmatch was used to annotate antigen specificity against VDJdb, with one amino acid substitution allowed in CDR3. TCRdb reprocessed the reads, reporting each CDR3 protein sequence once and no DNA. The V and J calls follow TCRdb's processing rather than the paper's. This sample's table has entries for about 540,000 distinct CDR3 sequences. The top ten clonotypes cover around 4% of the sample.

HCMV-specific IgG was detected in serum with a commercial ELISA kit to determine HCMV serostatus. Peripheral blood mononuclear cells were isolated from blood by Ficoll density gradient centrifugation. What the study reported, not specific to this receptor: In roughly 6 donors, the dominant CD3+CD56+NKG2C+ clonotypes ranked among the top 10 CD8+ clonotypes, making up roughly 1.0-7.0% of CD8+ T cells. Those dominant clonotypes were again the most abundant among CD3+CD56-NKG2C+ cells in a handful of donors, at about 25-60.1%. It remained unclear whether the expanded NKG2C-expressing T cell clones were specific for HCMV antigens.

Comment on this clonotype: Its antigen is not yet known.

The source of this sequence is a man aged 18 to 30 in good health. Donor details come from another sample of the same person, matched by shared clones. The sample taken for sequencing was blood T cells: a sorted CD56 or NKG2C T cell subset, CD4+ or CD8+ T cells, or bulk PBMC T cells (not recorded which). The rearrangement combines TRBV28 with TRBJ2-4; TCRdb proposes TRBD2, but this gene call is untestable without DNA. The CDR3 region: CASSELAGSGNIQYF.